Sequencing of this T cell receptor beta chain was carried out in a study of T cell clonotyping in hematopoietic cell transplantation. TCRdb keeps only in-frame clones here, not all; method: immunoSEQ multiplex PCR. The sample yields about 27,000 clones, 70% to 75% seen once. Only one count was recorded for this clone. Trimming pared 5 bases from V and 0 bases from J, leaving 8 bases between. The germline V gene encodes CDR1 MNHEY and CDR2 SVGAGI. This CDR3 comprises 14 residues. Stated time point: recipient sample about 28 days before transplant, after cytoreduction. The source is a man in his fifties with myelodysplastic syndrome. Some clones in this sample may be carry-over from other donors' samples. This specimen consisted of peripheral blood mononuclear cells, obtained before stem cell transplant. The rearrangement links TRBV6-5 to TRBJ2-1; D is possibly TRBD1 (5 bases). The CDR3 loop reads CASSRTHSYNEQFF. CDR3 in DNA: TGTGCCAGCAGTCGGACACACTCCTACAATGAGCAGTTCTTC.